This T cell receptor (beta chain) was documented in a study of blood T cell repertoires in COVID-19. Across the study: Collection of acute and convalescent COVID-19 samples took place in the United States, Italy and Spain. The analysed material was cDNA or gDNA that came from T cells, B-cell-depleted T cells, or PBMCs.

The CDR3 loop spans 13 amino acids. Looked up from germline, CDR1 is MDHEN and CDR2 is SYDVKM. The V end lost 8 bases, the J end lost 0 bases, and 8 bases lay between the germline ends. This clone was detected only once. Repertoires were generated with immunoSEQ multiplex PCR, while TCRdb's copy carries only in-frame clones and drops some. The profile shows 110,000 to 150,000 clones, 79% of them singletons. The chain couples TRBV28 to TRBJ2-1; possible D gene TRBD2, 5 bases. Sample: peripheral blood. The TCR originated in a man aged 50 to 59 with active or convalescent COVID-19. CDR3 nucleotides: TGTGCCAGCGGACTTTTCTCCTACAATGAGCAGTTCTTC. Its protein product is CASGLFSYNEQFF.